This T cell receptor (beta chain) was recovered during a study of shared clonotypes between healthy human individuals. On the study more broadly: The study used three CD4 naive, three CD4 memory, two CD8 naive and one CD8 memory plate per donor.

The CDR3 consists of 16 residues. V was clipped by 1 base and J by 2 bases, with 14 bases between them. From germline, CDR1 is LGHNT and CDR2 FRNRAP. As concerns this clone: Its cognate antigen is unknown.

Study observations and caveats: Rarefaction demonstrated incomplete sorted-subset sequencing despite large depth. When compared with the clonotypes that were shared by all four sorted-subset donors, the non-shared clonotypes turned out to have lower generation probabilities. Several donors held about 4.5% of naive CD4 clonotypes in common.

The data were produced by immunoSEQ multiplex PCR, yet TCRdb's version contains in-frame clones alone and is incomplete. This repertoire shows fewer than 1.8 million clones, about 98.5% found once; its top ten account for roughly 0.35%. The source is a young man in good health. Sequences were obtained from naive CD4+ T cells sorted from blood. The subset: CD45RA+ positively selected. J is TRBJ1-2 and V is TRBV12-5; D gene uncertain. CDR3 region: CASGLGHWSENYGYTF. CDR3 in DNA: TGTGCTAGTGGTTTGGGTCATTGGTCAGAGAACTATGGCTACACCTTC.